The TCR beta chain under discussion was sequenced for a study of T cells after yellow fever vaccination. Trimming removed 1 base from V and 4 bases from J, with 11 bases in between. CDR3 length: 16 residues. Germline V lookup: CDR1 SGHTA, CDR2 FQGNSA. General study points: Reappearance after the booster was observed for most primary-vaccination clones (around 95% CD4, just over 85% CD8). Contamination of FACS-sorted repertoires by abundant clonotypes from the bulk population could occur.

Synthesis of TCR cDNA relied on 5'RACE template switching, which attached a universal primer site and UMIs. Via MiXCR, TCRdb re-called the 5' RACE reads, giving one row per CDR3 protein. The table lists tens of thousands of distinct CDR3 sequences, roughly 6.9% of them singletons. This clonotype was seen repeatedly, ten times or more. Its specificity is not known. The TCR comes from a man in his late teens or twenties who received the YFV17D yellow fever vaccine. The chain combines TRBV7-2 with TRBJ1-6, with a weak D call TRBD1 (5 bases). The sample consisted of CD8+ T cells sorted from PBMCs, taken 5 to 6 days after the first yellow fever vaccination. DNA for the CDR3: TGTGCCAGCAGCTTAGTAGTGGGACCGTATAATTCACCCCTCCACTTT. Translation: CASSLVVGPYNSPLHF.